The entry below gives a single T cell receptor beta chain sequence along with its context. These data belong to a study of PD-L1 blockade in urothelial cancer. Study overall: From 2014, patients received atezolizumab, given as 1,200 mg intravenously every 3 weeks. Peripheral blood specimens exhibited a median yield of 141,255 T cells. Blood analyses occurred 3 weeks (second dose) and 6 weeks post treatment start.

Measured with immunoSEQ multiplex PCR; TCRdb has only the in-frame clones, and not every one. Of 90,000 to 120,000 clones in the sample, about 91% were seen once. The germline CDR1 and CDR2 sequences are MNHNY and SVGAGI (reference sequence). V was shortened by 6 bases and J by 4 bases, with 15 bases between the two germline ends. This CDR3 contains 14 residues. The specimen was PBMCs, collected around atezolizumab (anti-PD-L1) treatment. The chain combines TRBV6-6 with TRBJ1-2, with a weak D call TRBD1 (5 bases). This receptor was obtained from a woman older than 75 with urothelial cancer. The DNA of the CDR3 is TGTGCCAGCAGATTGTCTCGGGGGGTCTATGGCTACACCTTC. Amino acids: CASRLSRGVYGYTF.